This record looks at one T cell receptor (beta chain) sequence and its context. Its target antigen remains unknown. No much larger clone is present one base from it, and per-base qualities are unavailable. All of the isolated RNA was reverse transcribed with the High Capacity cDNA Reverse Transcription Kit, so expressed TCRB transcripts were sequenced. Naive, central memory and regulatory T cell samples underwent deep immunoSEQ sequencing, averaging around 4 million total reads per sample. Sorted cells were lysed in RLT buffer and RNA was extracted with DNase-treated RNeasy Micro or Mini kits, depending on cell number. Each cell subset was processed on its own to prevent cross-contamination, while patient and healthy donor samples were processed together. Using the immunoSEQ multiplex PCR, TCRB sequences were amplified from cDNA into 87-bp fragments spanning the CDR3 region. Sequencing of the amplicons was performed on the Illumina HiSeq platform. The authors' pipeline ran thus. Synthetic template baselines were used to correct PCR bias computationally, reads within Hamming distance 2 were collapsed, and singletons that could not be merged were discarded. By aligning reads against IMGT, V, D and J genes, CDR3 length, and insertions or deletions at six rearrangement sites were assigned. Within each subset, clonotype counts were normalized to the number of sorted cells before true diversity and Gini coefficients were calculated with the tcR R package. The overlap coefficient, calculated on TCRB nucleotide sequences, was used to measure repertoire sharing. Entries here come from immuneACCESS through TCRdb and include only in-frame sequences with V and J called. Some clones fail to appear in such tables; in the studies checked, an unresolved V gene covers under half of the shortfall, and the cause of the remainder is unknown. The DNA gave D and trimming, while V, J and clone size come from that table. Present in this sample are about 170,000 clones, approximately 8.1% of which were seen just once. The top ten clones comprise about 1% of the sample.

Each donor gave one peripheral blood draw, approximately 100 mL on average, collected into heparinised tubes. Naive, central memory, regulatory and stem cell-like memory CD4+ T cells were sorted on a BD FACSAria II using a panel including CD45RO, CCR7, CD25, CD127, CD95 and CD27. All sorted populations exceeded 98% purity. PBMCs were isolated immediately by Lymphoprep density gradient centrifugation and stained directly without culture. To minimize batch effects, samples were stained and sorted in pairs, one healthy donor with one patient per experiment. The CDR3 contains 16 residues, cysteine and phenylalanine counted. Solely the CDR3 DNA is kept, with 48 bases framed from the first base. Via the germline V gene, CDR1 is SGHAT and CDR2 FQNNGV. V is cut back by 5 bases and J by 6 bases, with 13 bases in the junction unmatched. These data belong to a study of beta chain features in type 1 diabetes (dated by TCRdb to the late 2010s). In terms of the full investigation: Patients and healthy donors did not differ in mean age, gender distribution, total cell number or subset yield. In the study, TCRB repertoires of sorted circulating CD4+ T cell subsets from recently diagnosed type 1 diabetes patients were compared with those of matched healthy donors. Across all samples, about 110 million sorted cells were examined, and cell number per subset correlated strongly with RNA yield. Regulatory and stem cell-like memory subsets were isolated from only 8 patients and roughly eight healthy donors, whereas naive and central memory subsets came from all 28 donors. Study-level results and caveats: Naive, central memory and regulatory TCRB repertoires appeared more similar among patients than among healthy donors. At VDJ recombination sites, patients with type 1 diabetes made fewer insertions and deleted more nucleotides, a pattern implying thymic rearrangement abnormalities. Because cDNA was sequenced instead of genomic DNA, activated cells with high expression could be over-represented, although the groups did not differ in activation or CD3 levels. In all four CD4+ subsets, TCRB CDR3 length was moderately but significantly shorter in type 1 diabetes patients. Because the HLA sub-analyses included only small numbers of individuals, any influence of HLA type on TCRB rearrangement was left unresolved. PCR might favor shorter templates, but patient and control samples were amplified and corrected together, so any skew would affect both groups equally.

The sample was central memory CD4+ T cells from blood. This receptor was obtained from a woman aged 40 to 50 with type 1 diabetes. The chain is made from TRBV11-2 and TRBJ2-1, and TRBD1 aligns with 7 junction nucleotides. The CDR3 has the sequence CASSPTRDPGGNEQFF. The DNA sequence follows: TGTGCCAGCAGCCCAACCCGGGACCCAGGGGGCAATGAGCAGTTCTTC.